One sample yielded the 7 T cell receptor beta chains listed below, sequenced in a study of T cells in narcolepsy. Produced via immunoSEQ multiplex PCR; TCRdb's table is partial and in-frame only. The sample lists fewer than 35,000 clones, roughly four fifths occurring once. The specimen was CD45RA- memory CD4+ T cells from PBMCs. The source is a human donor with narcolepsy.

This sequence joins TRBV19 and TRBJ1-3, with no clear D. Germline CDR1 and CDR2: LNHDA and SQIVND (reference sequence). Trimming stripped 7 bases from V and 3 bases from J, with 10 bases between. The CDR3 sequence is 13 residues long. This CDR3 is CASTPVVGNTIYF. CDR3 coding DNA: TGTGCCAGTACTCCGGTAGTTGGAAACACCATATATTTT.

The rearrangement uses TRBV30 and TRBJ2-3; the match to TRBD2 covers 7 bases. Germline lookup yields CDR1 GTSNPN and CDR2 SVGIG (reference sequence). V lost 0 bases, J lost 1 base, and 4 bases stayed unmatched. This CDR3 has 15 amino acids. The CDR3 spells CAWSVGTSGTDTQYF. The CDR3 region has the DNA TGTGCCTGGAGTGTAGGTACTAGCGGCACAGATACGCAGTATTTT.

The CDR3 DNA sequence: TGTGCCAGCAGCTTAGCCAGCGGGATATCCTACAATGAGCAGTTCTTC. Translating gives CASSLASGISYNEQFF. The genes are TRBV7-2 and TRBJ2-1; 7 bases are shared with TRBD2. Per the germline V gene, CDR1 is SGHTA and CDR2 is FQGNSA. J gave up 1 base and V 0 bases, and 3 bases lay outside the gene matches. The CDR3 covers 16 residues.

This chain joins TRBV15 and TRBJ2-7; D gene unclear. The CDR3 runs 14 residues. Per the germline V gene, CDR1 is LNHNV and CDR2 is YYDKDF (reference sequence). Trimming stripped 0 bases from V and 3 bases from J, with 9 bases between. The CDR3 DNA is TGTGCCACCAGCAGAGATCTCAGGAGCTACGAGCAGTACTTC. Residues: CATSRDLRSYEQYF.

The gene calls are TRBV5-1 and TRBJ2-2; TRBD2 agrees at 8 bases. V shed 7 bases and J 6 bases; nucleotides not matched to a gene: 14. The CDR3 has 16 amino acids. Germline CDR1 is SGHRS and CDR2 is YFSETQ. CDR3 region: CASSNDGGGPAGELFF. The CDR3 DNA follows: TGCGCCAGCTCAAACGATGGCGGGGGGCCCGCCGGGGAGCTGTTTTTT.

The rearrangement links TRBV14 to TRBJ1-3; D not resolved. V lost 1 base and J lost 0, with 10 bases in between. This CDR3 is built from 16 residues. Germline V CDR1 and CDR2: SGHDN, FVKESK. The CDR3: CASSQAQQTSGNTIYF. In DNA form, the CDR3 reads TGTGCCAGCAGCCAAGCCCAGCAAACCTCTGGAAACACCATATATTTT. Together with reference TRBV14 and TRBJ1-3, the CDR3 gives the full variable domain: EAGVTQFPSHSVIEKGQTVTLRCDPISGHDNLYWYRRVMGKEIKFLLHFVKESKQDESGMPNNRFLAERTGGTYSTLKVQPAELEDSGVYFCASSQAQQTSGNTIYFGEGSWLTVV.

V gene TRBV11-2 combines with J gene TRBJ1-2; tentatively, D is TRBD1 (5 bases). Germline lookup yields CDR1 SGHAT and CDR2 FQNNGV. This CDR3 has 16 residues. The V end was cut by 1 base, the J end by 7 bases, with 19 bases between. The CDR3 sequence: CASSLVGGATWAGYTF. The CDR3 DNA reads TGTGCCAGCAGCTTAGTCGGAGGGGCGACCTGGGCTGGCTACACCTTC.